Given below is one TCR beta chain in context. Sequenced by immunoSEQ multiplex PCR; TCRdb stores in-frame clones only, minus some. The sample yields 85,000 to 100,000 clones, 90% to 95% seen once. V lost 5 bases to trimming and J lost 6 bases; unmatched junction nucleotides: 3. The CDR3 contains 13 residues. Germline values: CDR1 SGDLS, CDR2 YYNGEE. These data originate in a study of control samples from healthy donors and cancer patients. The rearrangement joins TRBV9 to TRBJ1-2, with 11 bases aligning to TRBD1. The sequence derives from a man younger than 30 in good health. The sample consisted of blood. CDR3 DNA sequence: TGTGCCAGCAGAGGACAGGGGGCGAATGGCTACACCTTC. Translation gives CASRGQGANGYTF.